These 30 T cell receptor beta chains originate from one sample sequenced in a study of metastatic and nonmetastatic thyroid tumors. TCRdb reprocessed the PCR reads via MiXCR. This table holds tens of thousands of clones, 17% found once. Each patient went into thyroid surgery without having received any treatment. The sequenced sample was blood. These receptors all stem from a male donor with papillary thyroid cancer or a benign thyroid nodule (not recorded which). Some clones in this sample may be carry-over from other donors' samples.

This clone was seen ten or more times. The chain uses TRBV20-1 and TRBJ2-1, with no clear D. Trimming removed 5 bases at V and 6 bases at J, with 20 bases between. There are 15 residues in the CDR3. The V gene's germline CDR1 is DFQATT and CDR2 SNEGSKA (reference sequence). The CDR3 nucleotides read TGCAGTGCTTCGCCCCAATCCACCGGCATCAATGAGCAGTTCTTC. Its protein product is CSASPQSTGINEQFF.

The table lists this clone with many counts. The gene calls are TRBV12-3 or TRBV12-4 and TRBJ1-6; possibly TRBD1 for D (5 bases). V lost 2 bases and J 8 bases, leaving 7 bases between the germline ends. CDR3 length: 13 amino acids. The CDR3 loop reads CASSLIRDSPLHF. CDR3 DNA: TGTGCCAGCAGTTTAATCAGGGATTCACCCCTCCACTTT.

The chain recombines TRBV12-3 or TRBV12-4 with TRBJ1-5; perhaps TRBD1 as D (5 bases). Trimming took 1 base from V and 6 from J, leaving 10 bases between them. The CDR3 is 14 residues long. CDR3 protein: CASSLVGGGQPQHF. The CDR3 region has the DNA TGTGCCAGCAGTTTAGTGGGGGGTGGTCAGCCCCAGCATTTT.

Sample share makes this clone medium-sized (0.01 to 0.1%). The chain links TRBV27 to TRBJ2-7; D perhaps matches TRBD1 (6 bases). Germline V gene sequence: CDR1 MNHEY, CDR2 SMNVEV (reference sequence). The CDR3 length is 15 residues. Trimming stripped 5 bases from V and 2 bases from J, with 16 bases between. The DNA of the CDR3 is TGTGCCAGCAGTGTGTCAAGGGACACCGCCTACGAGCAGTACTTC. Translation gives CASSVSRDTAYEQYF.

This clone has a count of ten or more. This chain connects TRBV20-1 to TRBJ2-4, with D possibly matching TRBD2 (5 bases). CDR3 length: 14 amino acids. CDR1 and CDR2 (germline): DFQATT, SNEGSKA (reference sequence). V gave up 5 bases and J gave up 3 bases, with 14 bases separating them. The CDR3 reads CSAGLPGNKNIQYF. Written as DNA, the CDR3 is TGCAGTGCTGGCCTACCGGGGAACAAAAACATTCAGTACTTC.

This clone was detected ten times or more. The rearrangement links TRBV29-1 to TRBJ2-1; the match to TRBD2 covers 7 bases. CDR1 SQVTM and CDR2 ANQGSEA come from the germline V gene. This CDR3 has 13 residues. Losses at the gene ends were 4 bases for V and 3 bases for J; bases not matched to a gene: 3. CDR3 loop: CSVGLADYNEQFF. CDR3 DNA: TGCAGCGTTGGGCTAGCGGACTACAATGAGCAGTTCTTC.

This clone was counted many times. Since no conserved phenylalanine or tryptophan closes the CDR3, a read error is the likely cause. The DNA is left out, because the CDR3 cannot be placed on it with certainty; the CDR3 is given as TCRdb lists it. Additional DNA sequences in this sample encode the identical CDR3. The chain combines TRBV5-1 with TRBJ2-2. Germline CDR1 reads SGHRS; CDR2 reads YFSETQ. The CDR3 is 8 amino acids in total, end residues counted. Here the CDR3 reads CASNRAAG.

This clone occurred many times. The same CDR3 is also encoded by other DNA sequences in this sample. The J gene is TRBJ2-3, the V gene TRBV9; TRBD2 might be the D (5 bases). V dropped 0 bases and J dropped 1 base, with 21 bases sitting between them. Per the germline V gene, CDR1 is SGDLS and CDR2 is YYNGEE. This CDR3 is 19 amino acids long. This chain's CDR3 is CASSVGSEVLAGRTDTQYF. In DNA form, the CDR3 reads TGTGCCAGCAGCGTAGGCTCCGAGGTCCTAGCAGGACGCACAGATACGCAGTATTTT.

This clone was observed at least ten times. The chain joins TRBV9 to TRBJ1-1; 8 positions agree with TRBD1. Trimming at V came to 3 bases and at J to 4 bases, leaving 11 bases not matched to a gene. The length of the CDR3 is 16 residues. Germline CDR1 SGDLS, CDR2 YYNGEE. The CDR3: CASSGIGQGGITEAFF. The CDR3 DNA reads as TGTGCCAGCAGCGGGATCGGACAGGGCGGGATCACTGAAGCTTTCTTT.

This clone was picked up many times. V is TRBV4-1 and J is TRBJ2-2, with D hard to call. V lost 0 bases, J lost 2 bases, and 7 bases lay in between. The germline V gene has CDR1 MGHRA and CDR2 YSYEKL. The CDR3 has 15 residues. As DNA, the CDR3 is TGCGCCAGCAGCCAAGATACTCTAAACACCGGGGAGCTGTTTTTT. It yields the protein CASSQDTLNTGELFF.

There are a few counts of this clone. This CDR3 is missing its conserved last phenylalanine or tryptophan, likely due to a read error. The rearrangement uses TRBV20-1 and TRBJ2-1; TRBD1 or TRBD2 may be the D gene (5 bases each). Germline CDR1 DFQATT, CDR2 SNEGSKA (reference sequence). The CDR3 spans 12 residues. Trimming pared 2 bases from V and 12 bases from J, leaving 14 bases between. The CDR3 is CSARTWDLWQFL. DNA of the CDR3: TGCAGTGCTAGAACGTGGGACCTGTGGCAGTTCCTC.

This clone was detected many times. The genes are TRBV4-1 and TRBJ2-1, with D unresolved. This CDR3 comprises 12 residues. CDR1 and CDR2 from the germline V gene are MGHRA and YSYEKL. The V gene lost 4 bases and the J gene lost 7 bases, with 8 bases spanning the gap. The CDR3 is CASSPDRNEQFF. CDR3 nucleotide sequence: TGCGCCAGCAGCCCCGACCGGAATGAGCAGTTCTTC.

This clone came up many times. The chain employs TRBV19 and TRBJ1-2; D is undetermined. CDR3 size: 12 residues. V lost 5 bases, J lost 4 bases, and 8 bases lay in between. Germline lookup yields CDR1 LNHDA and CDR2 SQIVND (reference sequence). CDR3 protein: CASSPRVYGYTF. Here the CDR3 DNA reads TGTGCCAGTAGTCCTAGAGTCTATGGCTACACCTTC.

A note on this clone: It may be a read error: a sequence one base away is much more abundant. The chain links TRBV9 to TRBJ2-5, with D unresolved. CDR1 and CDR2 (germline): SGDLS, YYNGEE. CDR3 length: 14 residues. V shed 3 bases and J shed 1 base, with 10 bases lying between them. CDR3 sequence reads: CASSALTCQETQYF. The CDR3, as DNA: TGTGCCAGCAGCGCACTGACATGCCAAGAGACCCAGTACTTC.

In this sample, this clone turned up a few times. The chain recombines TRBV12-3 or TRBV12-4 with TRBJ1-1; 7 bases are a match to TRBD1. The CDR3 contains 14 residues. V was pared by 5 bases and J by 4 bases, with 7 bases of the junction left unmatched. CDR3 sequence reads: CASSPTGVVTEAFF. DNA for the CDR3: TGTGCCAGCAGTCCAACAGGGGTTGTCACTGAAGCTTTCTTT.

This chain uses TRBV28 with TRBJ1-3, with D unresolved. Germline-derived CDR1 and CDR2 are MDHEN and SYDVKM. CDR3 length: 14 amino acids. V was shortened by 5 bases and J by 0 bases, with 8 bases between the two germline ends. CDR3: CASSQQSSGNTIYF. DNA for the CDR3: TGTGCCAGCAGTCAACAGAGCTCTGGAAACACCATATATTTT.

The chain couples TRBV6-5 to TRBJ2-7, with D perhaps given as TRBD1 or TRBD2 (6 bases each). Trimming shortened V by 4 bases and J by 7 bases, and 11 bases separated the two germline ends. The CDR3 spans 12 residues. In germline, CDR1 is MNHEY, CDR2 SVGAGI. The CDR3 DNA reads TGTGCCAGCAGTTGGGGGGCAGGAGAGCAGTACTTC. Its translation: CASSWGAGEQYF.

Remarks on this clone: A read error may produce the germline difference seen at one junction end. The chain employs TRBV5-1 and TRBJ2-7; 13 bases align to TRBD2. The CDR3 runs to 19 residues. Germline-derived CDR1 and CDR2 are SGHRS and YFSETQ. The CDR3 bases are TGCGCCATCAGCTCCTGGACTAGCGGGAGCGGTCTGGGTGCCTACGAGCAGTACTTC. Translated: CAISSWTSGSGLGAYEQYF.

This clone appeared many times. A read error may explain this, as a much larger clone is one base away. V and J are TRBV27 and TRBJ2-5, with TRBD2 identical over 12 bases. This CDR3 comprises 15 residues. V dropped 3 bases and J dropped 5; count of bases not matched to a gene: 4. Per the germline V gene, CDR1 is MNHEY and CDR2 is SMNVEV (reference sequence). CDR3 in amino acids: CASSFGTSGSETQYF. The CDR3 coding sequence is TGTGCCAGCAGTTTCGGGACTAGCGGGTCCGAGACCCAGTACTTC.

The chain carries TRBV5-1 and TRBJ2-7, with unresolved D. The CDR3 is 15 amino acids. V dropped 4 bases and J dropped 5 bases, with 19 bases sitting between them. The germline gives CDR1 SGHRS, CDR2 YFSETQ. In nucleotides, the CDR3 is TGCGCCAGCAGCGCTGAGTGGAGTAGTAACCACGAGCAGTACTTC. It encodes CASSAEWSSNHEQYF.

The chain uses TRBV5-5 and TRBJ2-7, with 8 bases matching TRBD1. The CDR3 sequence is 16 residues long. Germline CDR1 reads SGHKS; CDR2 reads YYEKEE (reference sequence). Losses at the gene ends were 4 bases for V and 2 bases for J; bases not matched to a gene: 11. The CDR3 region has the DNA TGTGCCAGCAGCCGGGACGCTGGACAGGGTGCCTACGAGCAGTACTTC. Protein product: CASSRDAGQGAYEQYF. Filled out from reference TRBV5-5 and TRBJ2-7, the complete variable domain reads DAGVTQSPTHLIKTRGQQVTLRCSPISGHKSVSWYQQVLGQGPQFIFQYYEKEERGRGNFPDRFSARQFPNYSSELNVNALLLGDSALYLCASSRDAGQGAYEQYFGPGTRLTVT.

By share of the sample, this clone is medium-sized. This chain links TRBV30 with TRBJ1-2; a possible D gene is TRBD1 (6 bases). The CDR3 consists of 15 residues. V was shortened by 3 bases and J by 4 bases, with 18 bases between the two germline ends. Germline assignment: CDR1 GTSNPN and CDR2 SVGIG (reference sequence). CDR3 nucleotide sequence: TGTGCCTGGAGGGTCCGGGGGGCGCGCGGCTATGGCTACACCTTC. This translates into CAWRVRGARGYGYTF. The full variable domain, its missing parts supplied by reference TRBV30 and TRBJ1-2, is SQTIHQWPATLVQPVGSPLSLECTVEGTSNPNLYWYRQAAGRGLQLLFYSVGIGQISSEVPQNLSASRPQDRQFILSSKKLLLSDSGFYLCAWRVRGARGYGYTFGSGTRLTVV.

The chain is built from TRBV11-2 and TRBJ2-6; TRBD2 might be the D (6 bases). Germline V gene sequence: CDR1 SGHAT, CDR2 FQNNGV. With 6 bases removed from V and 4 bases from J, the gap between germline ends came to 13 bases. The CDR3 runs 15 residues. In nucleotides, the CDR3 is TGTGCCAGCAGACGCGGAGGGGCCGGGGCCAACGTCCTGACTTTC. As protein: CASRRGGAGANVLTF.

This clone was counted many times. The J gene is TRBJ2-3, the V gene TRBV3-1; D possibly uses TRBD1 or TRBD2 (6 bases each). Germline V lookup: CDR1 LGHDT, CDR2 YNNKEL (reference sequence). The CDR3 has 16 residues. V gave up 1 base and J gave up 3 bases, with 14 bases separating them. The CDR3 sequence is CASSQAGAGRTDTQYF. For the CDR3, the DNA is TGTGCCAGCAGCCAAGCAGGGGCGGGGAGAACAGATACGCAGTATTTT.

This clone was seen a few times. The chain uses TRBV2 and TRBJ1-1; TRBD1 matches at 7 bases. V lost 5 bases, J lost 5 bases, and 8 bases stayed unmatched. Looked up from germline, CDR1 is SNHLY and CDR2 is FYNNEI. This CDR3 comprises 14 residues. CDR3 sequence (DNA): TGTGCCAGCAGTCAGCCCGCAGGGGGAACTGAAGCTTTCTTT. Protein sequence: CASSQPAGGTEAFF.

This clone came up a few times. CDR3 loop: CASSAGTIGVADTQYF. CDR3 nucleotide sequence: TGTGCCAGCAGTGCGGGGACTATCGGGGTCGCAGATACGCAGTATTTT. The chain is built from TRBV6-4 and TRBJ2-3; 7 positions agree with TRBD2. Germline CDR1 and CDR2: MRHNA and SNTAGT. J was trimmed by 4 bases and V by 4 bases; bases with no gene match: 11. The CDR3 length is 16 residues.

This clone was counted ten times or more. The chain has TRBV11-1 and TRBJ2-5; D is uncertain. The germline gives CDR1 SGHAT, CDR2 FQDESV (reference sequence). Trimming removed 1 base at V and 3 bases at J, with 12 bases between. This CDR3 comprises 15 residues. The CDR3 DNA is TGTGCCAGCAGCTTAGGAAGGGCTGGCGAAGAGACCCAGTACTTC. Translating it yields CASSLGRAGEETQYF.

Of note for this clone: One end of the junction does not line up with germline, which may come from a read error. V gene TRBV6-1 combines with J gene TRBJ1-3, with D perhaps matching TRBD1 (5 bases). CDR1 is MNHNS and CDR2 is SASEGT in the germline V gene. CDR3 length: 14 amino acids. For the CDR3, the DNA is TGTGCCAGCAGTTTAGGGGCGCGAGGAAGCACCATATATTTT. This translates into CASSLGARGSTIYF.

Ten or more counts support this clone. V gene TRBV11-2 combines with J gene TRBJ2-1; maybe TRBD1 (5 bases). The CDR3 covers 17 residues. Looked up from germline, CDR1 is SGHAT and CDR2 is FQNNGV. Trimming pared 0 bases from V and 4 bases from J, leaving 16 bases between. CDR3 sequence: CASSLDIRVWQYNEQFF. The DNA for the CDR3 is TGTGCCAGCAGCTTAGATATCAGGGTCTGGCAGTACAATGAGCAGTTCTTC.

The chain links TRBV19 to TRBJ1-1; 8 nucleotides align to TRBD1. The V segment lost 4 bases and the J segment 3 bases; nucleotides outside the gene matches: 7. Per germline, CDR1 LNHDA and CDR2 SQIVND (reference sequence). The CDR3 is 15 amino acids. The chain's CDR3 is CASSTGGARDTEAFF. The CDR3, as DNA: TGTGCCAGTAGTACAGGGGGCGCACGGGACACTGAAGCTTTCTTT.